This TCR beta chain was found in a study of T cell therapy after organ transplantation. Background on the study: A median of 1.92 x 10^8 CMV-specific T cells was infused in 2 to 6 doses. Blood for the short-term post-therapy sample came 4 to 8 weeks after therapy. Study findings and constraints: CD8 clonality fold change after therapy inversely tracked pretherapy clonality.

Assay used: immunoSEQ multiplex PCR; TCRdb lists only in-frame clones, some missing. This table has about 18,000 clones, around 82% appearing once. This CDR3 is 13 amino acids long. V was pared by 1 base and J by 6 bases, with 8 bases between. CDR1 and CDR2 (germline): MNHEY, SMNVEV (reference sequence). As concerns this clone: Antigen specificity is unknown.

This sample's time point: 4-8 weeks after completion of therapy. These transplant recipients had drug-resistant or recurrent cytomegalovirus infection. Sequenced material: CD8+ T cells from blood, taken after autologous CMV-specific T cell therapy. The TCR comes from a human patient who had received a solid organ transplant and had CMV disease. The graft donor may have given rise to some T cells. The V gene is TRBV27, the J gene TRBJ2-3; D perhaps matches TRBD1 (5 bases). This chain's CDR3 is CASSLWAGDTQYF. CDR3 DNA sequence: TGTGCCAGCAGTTTATGGGCAGGGGATACGCAGTATTTT.